This TCR beta chain was obtained from a study of radiotherapy plus CTLA-4 blockade in lung cancer. The CDR3 has 14 residues. V was pared by 5 bases and J by 6 bases, with 14 bases between. The germline V gene encodes CDR1 SGHTA and CDR2 FQGNSA. Repertoires were generated with immunoSEQ multiplex PCR, while TCRdb's copy carries only in-frame clones and drops some. The repertoire consists of 130,000 or so clones, with approximately 90% occurring once and the leading ten covering 5.5% to 8.5%. This sequence originates from a human donor with non-small cell lung cancer that progressed on radiotherapy plus ipilimumab. The gene calls are TRBV7-2 and TRBJ2-1; possible D gene TRBD2, 5 bases. The input for sequencing was peripheral blood, taken from a patient treated with radiotherapy plus ipilimumab. The CDR3 DNA is TGTGCCAGCAGCCCAAGAACTAGGGCCAATGAGCAGTTCTTC. This codes for CASSPRTRANEQFF.